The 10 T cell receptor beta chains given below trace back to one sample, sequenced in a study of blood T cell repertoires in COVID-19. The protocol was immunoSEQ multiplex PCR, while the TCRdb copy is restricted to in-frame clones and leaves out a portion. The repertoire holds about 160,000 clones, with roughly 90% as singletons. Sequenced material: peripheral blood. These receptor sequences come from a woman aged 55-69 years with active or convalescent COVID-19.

The CDR3: CASRQTPTGTGGPIFF. The CDR3 DNA follows: TGCGCCAGCAGACAGACCCCTACCGGGACAGGGGGCCCAATATTCTTC. The chain joins TRBV4-3 to TRBJ2-1; 12 bases are shared with TRBD1. CDR1 LGHNA and CDR2 YSLEER come from the germline V gene. The junction had 19 bases not matched to a gene; V was cut back by 6 bases and J by 16 bases. This CDR3 has 16 residues.

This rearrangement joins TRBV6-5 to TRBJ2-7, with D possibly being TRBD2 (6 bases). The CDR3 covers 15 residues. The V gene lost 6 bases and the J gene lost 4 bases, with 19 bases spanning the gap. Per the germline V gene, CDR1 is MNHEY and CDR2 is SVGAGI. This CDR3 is CASRVEEGFNYEQYF. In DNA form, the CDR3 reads TGTGCCAGCAGAGTCGAGGAGGGCTTCAATTACGAGCAGTACTTC.

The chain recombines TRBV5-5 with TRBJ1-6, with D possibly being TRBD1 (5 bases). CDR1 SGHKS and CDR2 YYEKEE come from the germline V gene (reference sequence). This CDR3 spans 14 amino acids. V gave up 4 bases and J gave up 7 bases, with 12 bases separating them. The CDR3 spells CASSQGLDNSPLHF. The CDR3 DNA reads TGTGCCAGCAGCCAGGGACTTGACAATTCACCCCTCCACTTT.

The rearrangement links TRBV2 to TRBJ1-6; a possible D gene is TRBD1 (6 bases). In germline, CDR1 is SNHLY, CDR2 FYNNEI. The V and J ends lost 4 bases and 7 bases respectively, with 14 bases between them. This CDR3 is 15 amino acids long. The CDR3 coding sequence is TGTGCCAGCAGTGTCACTTGGACAGAAAATTCACCCCTCCACTTT. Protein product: CASSVTWTENSPLHF. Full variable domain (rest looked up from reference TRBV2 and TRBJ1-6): EPEVTQTPSHQVTQMGQEVILRCVPISNHLYFYWYRQILGQKVEFLVSFYNNEISEKSEIFDDQFSVERPDGSNFTLKIRSTKLEDSAMYFCASSVTWTENSPLHFGNGTRLTVT.

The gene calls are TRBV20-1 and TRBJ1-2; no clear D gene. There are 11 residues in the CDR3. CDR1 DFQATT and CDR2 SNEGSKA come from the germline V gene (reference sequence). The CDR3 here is CSATEDYGYTF. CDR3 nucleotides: TGCAGCGCGACTGAGGACTATGGCTACACCTTC.

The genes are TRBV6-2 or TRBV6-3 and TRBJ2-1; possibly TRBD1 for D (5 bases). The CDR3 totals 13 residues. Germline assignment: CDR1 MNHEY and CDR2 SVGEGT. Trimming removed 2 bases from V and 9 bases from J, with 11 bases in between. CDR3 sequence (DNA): TGTGCCAGCAGTTACGGACATATATCTGAGCAGTTCTTC. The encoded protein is CASSYGHISEQFF.

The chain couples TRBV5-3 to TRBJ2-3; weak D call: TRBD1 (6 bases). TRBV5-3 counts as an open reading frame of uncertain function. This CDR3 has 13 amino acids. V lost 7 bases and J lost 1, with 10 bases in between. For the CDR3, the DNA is TGTGCCAGACCCCAGGGGTGCACAGATACGCAGTATTTT. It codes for CARPQGCTDTQYF.

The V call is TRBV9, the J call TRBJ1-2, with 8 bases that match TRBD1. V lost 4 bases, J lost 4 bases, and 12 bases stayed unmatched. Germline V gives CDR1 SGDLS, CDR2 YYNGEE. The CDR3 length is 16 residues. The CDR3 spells CASSPQNRGDRYGYTF. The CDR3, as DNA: TGTGCCAGCAGCCCTCAAAACAGGGGGGATCGCTATGGCTACACCTTC.

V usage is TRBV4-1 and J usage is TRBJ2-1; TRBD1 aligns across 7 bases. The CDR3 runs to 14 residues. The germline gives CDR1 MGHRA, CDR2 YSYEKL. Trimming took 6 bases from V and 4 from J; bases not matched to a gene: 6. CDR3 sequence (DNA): TGCGCCAGCAGGCAGGCAGGGGGTTACAATGAGCAGTTCTTC. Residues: CASRQAGGYNEQFF.

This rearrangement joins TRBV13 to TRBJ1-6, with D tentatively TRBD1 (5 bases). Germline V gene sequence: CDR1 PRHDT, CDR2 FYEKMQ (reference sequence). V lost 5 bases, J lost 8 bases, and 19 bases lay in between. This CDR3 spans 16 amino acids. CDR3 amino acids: CASSRENRRGHSPLHF. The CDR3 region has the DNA TGTGCCAGCAGCCGCGAGAACAGGAGGGGACATTCACCCCTCCACTTT.